Presented here are 29 T cell receptor beta chains from one specimen sequenced in a study of cytomegalovirus exposure and HLA in healthy donors. PCR involved 60 Vbeta and 13 Jbeta primers. Libraries were prepared by immunoSEQ multiplex PCR; TCRdb keeps only in-frame clonotypes and omits some of them. The data show 150,000 to 200,000 clones, roughly 84% seen once. The sequencing input was PBMCs. These receptors originate from a girl under three years old in good health and CMV-seronegative.

The chain employs TRBV5-1 and TRBJ2-3; a weak D match, TRBD2 (6 bases). The CDR3 sequence is 16 residues long. V lost 4 bases and J 4 bases, leaving 19 bases between the germline ends. Looked up from germline, CDR1 is SGHRS and CDR2 is YFSETQ. The CDR3 reads CASSRMGGAASDTQYF. Here the CDR3 DNA reads TGCGCCAGCAGCCGCATGGGGGGAGCCGCATCAGATACGCAGTATTTT.

V is TRBV7-2 and J is TRBJ2-1, with TRBD2 matching over 16 bases. CDR1 SGHTA and CDR2 FQGNSA come from the germline V gene. There are 19 residues in the CDR3. Trimming at V came to 4 bases and at J to 4 bases, leaving 10 bases not matched to a gene. The CDR3 bases are TGTGCCAGCAGCTACTCCGGGACTAGCGGGAGGGCCGCGTACAATGAGCAGTTCTTC. It codes for CASSYSGTSGRAAYNEQFF.

This sequence joins TRBV6-5 and TRBJ2-2, with 7 bases identical to TRBD1. J gave up 4 bases and V 4 bases, and 3 bases lay outside the gene matches. Germline loops: CDR1 MNHEY, CDR2 SVGAGI. This CDR3 has 14 residues. In nucleotides, the CDR3 is TGTGCCAGCAGTTTGAAGGGGGCCACCGGGGAGCTGTTTTTT. Translation: CASSLKGATGELFF.

The gene calls are TRBV30 and TRBJ1-4; D is ambiguous. Germline loops: CDR1 GTSNPN, CDR2 SVGIG (reference sequence). There are 14 residues in the CDR3. V lost 4 bases to trimming and J lost 0 bases, with 9 bases between them. This chain's CDR3 is CAWNGGATNEKLFF. The CDR3 bases are TGTGCCTGGAATGGAGGTGCAACTAATGAAAAACTGTTTTTT.

The chain couples TRBV6-1 to TRBJ1-5, with 8 bases that match TRBD1. The V gene's germline CDR1 is MNHNS and CDR2 SASEGT. With V trimmed by 6 bases and J by 4 bases, 5 bases remained unmatched. The CDR3 has 14 amino acids. The CDR3 is CASRTGGRNQPQHF. CDR3 coding DNA: TGTGCCAGCAGAACAGGGGGGCGGAATCAGCCCCAGCATTTT.

The genes are TRBV2 and TRBJ2-1; possibly TRBD1 for D (5 bases). Trimming cost V 5 bases and J 5 bases, with 7 bases left between them. Germline lookup yields CDR1 SNHLY and CDR2 FYNNEI. The CDR3 extends over 12 amino acids. The DNA for the CDR3 is TGTGCCAGCAGTTCGACAGACAATGAGCAGTTCTTC. Translated: CASSSTDNEQFF.

This rearrangement joins TRBV25-1 to TRBJ1-2, with D hard to call. The CDR3 totals 13 residues. V was clipped by 4 bases and J by 6 bases, with 12 bases between them. Per the germline V gene, CDR1 is MGHDK and CDR2 is SYGVNS. In DNA, the CDR3 is TGTGCCAGCAGTGTGTACCGTAGCGATGGCTACACCTTC. It yields the protein CASSVYRSDGYTF.

V is TRBV12-5 and J is TRBJ2-5, with D tentatively TRBD2 (5 bases). This CDR3 spans 12 amino acids. The V and J ends lost 1 base and 5 bases respectively, with 5 bases between them. Germline CDR1 LGHNT, CDR2 FRNRAP. The CDR3 reads CASGLGGETQYF. The CDR3 DNA sequence: TGTGCTAGTGGTTTGGGAGGGGAGACCCAGTACTTC.

The chain is built from TRBV2 and TRBJ1-3, with D possibly TRBD1 on 5 matching bases. CDR3 length: 16 residues. Trimming took 5 bases from V and 3 from J, leaving 17 bases between them. Germline V gene sequence: CDR1 SNHLY, CDR2 FYNNEI. The CDR3 sequence is CASSLNGGEFGNTIYF. CDR3 coding DNA: TGTGCCAGCAGTTTAAACGGGGGGGAATTTGGAAACACCATATATTTT. Full variable domain (remainder filled in from reference TRBV2 and TRBJ1-3): EPEVTQTPSHQVTQMGQEVILRCVPISNHLYFYWYRQILGQKVEFLVSFYNNEISEKSEIFDDQFSVERPDGSNFTLKIRSTKLEDSAMYFCASSLNGGEFGNTIYFGEGSWLTVV.

The chain is built from TRBV11-2 and TRBJ2-1; 12 nucleotides match TRBD2. CDR1 SGHAT and CDR2 FQNNGV come from the germline V gene. The CDR3 spans 15 residues. V was clipped by 5 bases and J by 6 bases; unmatched bases: 5. The CDR3 bases are TGTGCCAGCAGCCTTCAACTAGCGGGGGGCAATGAGCAGTTCTTC. Translation gives CASSLQLAGGNEQFF.

This CDR3 reads CASSLSPRVTDTQYF. The CDR3 region has the DNA TGCGCCAGCAGCCTCTCCCCTCGGGTCACAGATACGCAGTATTTT. V and J are TRBV4-1 and TRBJ2-3, with D unresolved. V was trimmed by 4 bases and J by 2 bases, leaving 13 bases between them. CDR1 and CDR2 (germline): MGHRA, YSYEKL. This CDR3 comprises 15 residues.

V is TRBV4-2 and J is TRBJ2-1; D not resolved. The CDR3 extends over 13 amino acids. Trimming stripped 0 bases from V and 6 bases from J, with 6 bases between. Germline V gene lookup returns CDR1 LGHNA and CDR2 YNFKEQ. The CDR3 reads CASSQDRSNEQFF. The CDR3 DNA reads as TGTGCCAGCAGCCAAGATCGCAGCAATGAGCAGTTCTTC.

CDR3 residues: CAWSVLGDRGLEQYF. CDR3 DNA: TGTGCCTGGAGTGTTTTGGGGGACAGGGGGCTCGAGCAGTACTTC. The chain uses TRBV30 and TRBJ2-7; 12 bases agree with TRBD1. J lost 6 bases, V lost 0 bases, and 6 bases had no gene match. Germline assignment: CDR1 GTSNPN and CDR2 SVGIG (reference sequence). The CDR3 has 15 amino acids.

The chain carries TRBV5-1 and TRBJ2-2; D may be TRBD2 (6 bases). This CDR3 has 15 residues. V gave up 5 bases and J gave up 1 base, with 12 bases separating them. CDR1 SGHRS and CDR2 YFSETQ come from the germline V gene. The CDR3 loop reads CASSNDGGNTGELFF. In DNA form, the CDR3 reads TGCGCCAGCAGTAATGACGGGGGGAACACCGGGGAGCTGTTTTTT.

This chain joins TRBV28 and TRBJ2-7, with 7 nucleotides matching TRBD2. V trimming: 6 bases; J trimming: 2 bases; junction bases outside the gene matches: 10. This CDR3 region has 15 residues. From germline, CDR1 is MDHEN and CDR2 SYDVKM. The CDR3 sequence is CASRPTGTTAYEQYF. In nucleotides, the CDR3 is TGTGCCAGCAGACCCACCGGGACTACCGCCTACGAGCAGTACTTC.

The table lists this clone with a count of one. V and J are TRBV6-1 and TRBJ1-2; D not certain. In germline, CDR1 is MNHNS, CDR2 SASEGT. The CDR3 spans 12 residues. The V and J ends lost 8 bases and 2 bases respectively, with 9 bases between them. The CDR3 region has the DNA TGTGCCAGCGAGGAGGCGAACTATGGCTACACCTTC. The encoded protein is CASEEANYGYTF.

V usage is TRBV30 and J usage is TRBJ1-2; maybe TRBD1 (5 bases). V lost 2 bases to trimming and J lost 6 bases, with 16 bases between them. CDR1 is GTSNPN and CDR2 is SVGIG in the germline V gene (reference sequence). The CDR3 covers 14 residues. The CDR3 region has the DNA TGTGCCTGGAGTCCGGGACGGGGGTCCGATGGCTACACCTTC. Translating gives CAWSPGRGSDGYTF.

V usage is TRBV30 and J usage is TRBJ1-2; D may be TRBD1 (6 bases). The CDR3 contains 13 residues. From germline, CDR1 is GTSNPN and CDR2 SVGIG (reference sequence). Trimming stripped 1 base from V and 5 bases from J, with 11 bases between. The CDR3 spells CAWSDTGTYGYTF. In DNA, the CDR3 is TGTGCCTGGAGTGATACAGGGACGTATGGCTACACCTTC.

The V gene is TRBV18, the J gene TRBJ1-6; 9 positions agree with TRBD1. Germline trimming cut 3 bases from V and 7 bases from J; bases unmatched to any gene: 4. The germline V gene has CDR1 KGHSH and CDR2 LQKENI. The CDR3 has 15 residues. The DNA for the CDR3 is TGTGCCAGCTCACCGAGACAGGGGGGGAATTCACCCCTCCACTTT. Protein product: CASSPRQGGNSPLHF.

V gene TRBV7-8 combines with J gene TRBJ1-4; 8 bases align to TRBD1. Trimming cost V 2 bases and J 3 bases; bases outside gene matches: 5. The germline gives CDR1 SGHVS, CDR2 FQNEAQ. This CDR3 is 16 amino acids long. CDR3 in amino acids: CASSLSQTGANEKLFF. Written as DNA, the CDR3 is TGTGCCAGCAGCTTATCCCAGACAGGGGCTAATGAAAAACTGTTTTTT. Full variable domain (outside the CDR3, taken from reference TRBV7-8 and TRBJ1-4): GAGVSQSPRYKVAKRGQDVALRCDPISGHVSLFWYQQALGQGPEFLTYFQNEAQLDKSGLPSDRFFAERPEGSVSTLKIQRTQQEDSAVYLCASSLSQTGANEKLFFGSGTQLSVL.

The chain carries TRBV9 and TRBJ2-7, with 9 bases that match TRBD2. This CDR3 spans 15 amino acids. The junction had 7 bases not matched to a gene; V was cut back by 4 bases and J by 2 bases. Germline CDR1 and CDR2: SGDLS and YYNGEE. DNA for the CDR3: TGTGCCAGCAGCCCCCGACTAGCGGAACCCTACGAGCAGTACTTC. Its translation: CASSPRLAEPYEQYF. Full variable domain (outside the CDR3, taken from reference TRBV9 and TRBJ2-7): DSGVTQTPKHLITATGQRVTLRCSPRSGDLSVYWYQQSLDQGLQFLIQYYNGEERAKGNILERFSAQQFPDLHSELNLSSLELGDSALYFCASSPRLAEPYEQYFGPGTRLTVT.

V usage is TRBV7-9 and J usage is TRBJ2-3; 7 bases fit TRBD2. V dropped 3 bases and J dropped 1; count of bases not matched to a gene: 4. CDR1 is SEHNR, CDR2 FQNEAQ, per germline (reference sequence). CDR3 length equals 15 residues. The CDR3 reads CASSFSGPRTDTQYF. The CDR3 nucleotides are TGTGCCAGCAGCTTTAGCGGGCCGCGCACAGATACGCAGTATTTT.

The genes are TRBV4-2 and TRBJ2-1, with TRBD2 as a possible D gene (5 bases). The CDR3 consists of 16 residues. V shed 0 bases and J shed 5 bases, with 14 bases lying between them. CDR1 is LGHNA, CDR2 YNFKEQ, per germline. The CDR3: CASSQDGLDSDNEQFF. CDR3 nucleotide sequence: TGTGCCAGCAGCCAAGATGGTCTGGACTCAGACAATGAGCAGTTCTTC.

The chain carries TRBV4-2 and TRBJ1-1, with D unclear. Germline V gives CDR1 LGHNA, CDR2 YNFKEQ. Trimming pared 0 bases from V and 1 base from J, leaving 9 bases between. The CDR3 totals 15 residues. The CDR3 is CASSQDAGRNTEAFF. The CDR3 DNA reads TGTGCCAGCAGCCAAGATGCGGGCAGGAACACTGAAGCTTTCTTT.

The V gene is TRBV30, the J gene TRBJ2-1; D may be TRBD2 (6 bases). Trimming removed 0 bases at V and 2 bases at J, with 14 bases between. CDR1 is GTSNPN and CDR2 is SVGIG in the germline V gene (reference sequence). The CDR3 contains 16 residues. CDR3 amino acids: CAWSVRAGIPYNEQFF. CDR3 sequence (DNA): TGTGCCTGGAGTGTCCGGGCGGGAATCCCCTACAATGAGCAGTTCTTC.

This clone was recorded a few times. The chain carries TRBV18 and TRBJ2-2; D possibly corresponds to TRBD1 (6 bases). The CDR3 has 15 residues. Trimming removed 2 bases from V and 1 base from J, with 8 bases in between. CDR1 and CDR2 from the germline V gene are KGHSH and LQKENI. Here the CDR3 DNA reads TGTGCCAGCTCACCAATGGGACAGAACACCGGGGAGCTGTTTTTT. It is translated as CASSPMGQNTGELFF.

CDR3 bases: TGTGCCAGCACTAATAGGGGGTCCAGCTTCTCCTATAATTCACCCCTCCACTTT. It yields the protein CASTNRGSSFSYNSPLHF. The V and J genes are TRBV2 and TRBJ1-6; perhaps TRBD1 as D (6 bases). This CDR3 is built from 18 residues. Germline CDR1 SNHLY, CDR2 FYNNEI. Trimming shortened V by 7 bases and J by 0 bases, and 19 bases separated the two germline ends. Combining the CDR3 with reference TRBV2 and TRBJ1-6 gives the whole variable domain EPEVTQTPSHQVTQMGQEVILRCVPISNHLYFYWYRQILGQKVEFLVSFYNNEISEKSEIFDDQFSVERPDGSNFTLKIRSTKLEDSAMYFCASTNRGSSFSYNSPLHFGNGTRLTVT.

In this sample, this clone turned up once. J is TRBJ1-1 and V is TRBV2; 9 positions match TRBD1. Germline lookup yields CDR1 SNHLY and CDR2 FYNNEI. Trimming cost V 7 bases and J 11 bases; bases outside gene matches: 8. This CDR3 contains 12 residues. CDR3 residues: CASKTVGTGAFF. The CDR3, as DNA: TGTGCCAGCAAAACTGTCGGGACAGGGGCTTTCTTT.

In its sample, this clone was seen once. This chain uses TRBV4-3 with TRBJ2-5; D unclear. Per the germline V gene, CDR1 is LGHNA and CDR2 is YSLEER. The CDR3 totals 14 residues. The V and J ends lost 0 bases and 4 bases respectively, with 9 bases between them. The CDR3 DNA reads as TGCGCCAGCAGCCAAGATAACGCCAGAGAGACCCAGTACTTC. Encoded protein: CASSQDNARETQYF.